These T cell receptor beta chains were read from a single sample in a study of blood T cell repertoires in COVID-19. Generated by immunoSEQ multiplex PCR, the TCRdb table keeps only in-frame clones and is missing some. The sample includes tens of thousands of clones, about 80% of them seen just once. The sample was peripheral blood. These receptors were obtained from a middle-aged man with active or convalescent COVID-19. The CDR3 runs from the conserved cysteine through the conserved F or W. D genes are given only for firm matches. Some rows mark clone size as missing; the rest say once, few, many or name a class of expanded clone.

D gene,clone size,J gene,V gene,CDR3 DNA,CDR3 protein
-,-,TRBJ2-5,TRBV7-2,TGTGCCAGCAGCCCCATGGGGGGGCGTCGGGAGACCCAGTACTTC,CASSPMGGRRETQYF
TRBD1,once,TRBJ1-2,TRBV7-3,TGTGCCAGCAGCTTAAACGCCCCCGGGACAGGGGGCCATGGCTACACCTTC,CASSLNAPGTGGHGYTF
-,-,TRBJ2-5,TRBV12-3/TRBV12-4,TGTGCCAGCAGCGATAGCGGAGTGGGGACCCAGTACTTC,CASSDSGVGTQYF
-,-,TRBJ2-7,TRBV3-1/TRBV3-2,TGTGCCAGCAGCCGCGACACAGGGGAGCAGTACTTC,CASSRDTGEQYF
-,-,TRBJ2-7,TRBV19,TGTGCCAGTAGTATAGGGGCAGGGGCCTCCTACGAGCAGTACTTC,CASSIGAGASYEQYF
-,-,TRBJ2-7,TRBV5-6,TGTGCCAGCAGCTGGAGACAGGAGCAGTACTTC,CASSWRQEQYF
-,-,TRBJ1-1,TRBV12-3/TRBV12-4,TGTGCCAGCAGCCCTGGACAGCCTGAAGCTTTCTTT,CASSPGQPEAFF
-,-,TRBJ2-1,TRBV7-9,TGTGCCAGCAGCTCCATTAATGAGCAGTTCTTC,CASSSINEQFF
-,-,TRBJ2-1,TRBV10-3,TGTGCCATCAGTGAGGGAGCGCTCTACAATGAGCAGTTCTTC,CAISEGALYNEQFF
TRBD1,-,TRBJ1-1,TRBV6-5,TGTGCCACCAAAACCGGGACAGGAGTTTTCACTGAAGCTTTCTTT,CATKTGTGVFTEAFF
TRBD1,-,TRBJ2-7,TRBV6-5,TGTGCCAGCAGCAGCGGACAGGGGACCTACTACGAGCAGTACTTC,CASSSGQGTYYEQYF
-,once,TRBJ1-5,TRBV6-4,TGTGCCAGCAGTGACGGGGGGTACAATCAGCCCCAGCATTTT,CASSDGGYNQPQHF
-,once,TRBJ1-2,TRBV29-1,TGCAGCGCCTTAACAGGGAACTATGGCTACACCTTC,CSALTGNYGYTF
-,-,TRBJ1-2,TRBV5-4,TGTGCCAGCAGCCTGGACAGATATGGCTACACCTTC,CASSLDRYGYTF
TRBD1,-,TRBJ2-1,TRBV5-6,TGTGCCAGCAGTCCGGGGCTCTTTGGACAGGCCCTCAATGAGCAGTTCTTC,CASSPGLFGQALNEQFF